The source of this T cell receptor (beta chain) is a study of identical twins. This CDR3 spans 16 amino acids. V was clipped by 0 bases and J by 2 bases; unmatched bases: 5. The V gene's germline CDR1 is SGHTA and CDR2 FQGNSA. TCRdb re-called the 5' RACE reads with MiXCR, one entry per CDR3 protein. Of some 1,600,000 distinct CDR3 sequences listed, roughly 35% were seen once; the top ten hold more than 0.25%. This clonotype occurred many times. This sequence originates from a newborn girl in good health. Material: cord blood. The rearrangement joins TRBV7-2 to TRBJ2-7; TRBD2 aligns across 9 bases. The CDR3 protein is CASSLASSGGPYEQYF. CDR3 sequence (DNA): TGTGCCAGCAGCTTAGCGTCCAGCGGGGGGCCCTACGAGCAGTACTTC.